The rows below give T cell receptor beta chains drawn from one sample of a study of CD8 T cells in ankylosing spondylitis. TCRdb redid the calling of the 5' RACE reads with MiXCR, one entry per CDR3 protein. The sample yields about 480,000 distinct CDR3 sequences, approximately 17% seen once. Sequenced: blood, either unsorted or a sorted T cell fraction (not recorded which). The receptors here all came from a male donor with ankylosing spondylitis. Each CDR3 is given with its conserved first and last residue. A D gene is named only where the DNA matches it firmly. Clone size, where shown, is once, few, many, or a class for clones that have expanded.

size,J,D,V,CDR3,DNA
.,TRBJ1-3,.,TRBV12-3/TRBV12-4,CASSLRPRGNTIYF,TGTGCCAGCAGTTTGAGACCGCGGGGAAACACCATATATTTT
.,TRBJ1-5,.,TRBV24-1,CATPPPGPNQPQHF,TGTGCCACCCCCCCCCCGGGGCCGAATCAGCCCCAGCATTTT
.,TRBJ2-5,TRBD2,TRBV20-1,CSARDFTSGDQETQYF,TGCAGTGCTAGAGATTTTACTAGCGGGGACCAAGAGACCCAGTACTTC
.,TRBJ2-2,TRBD2,TRBV2,CASSVAGYGELFF,TGTGCCAGCAGCGTAGCGGGGTACGGGGAGCTGTTTTTT
few,TRBJ2-2,TRBD1,TRBV20-1,CSAMDRASTGELFF,TGCAGTGCCATGGACAGGGCGAGCACCGGGGAGCTGTTTTTT
.,TRBJ1-4,TRBD1,TRBV7-9,CASSSGQGGPTNEKLFF,TGTGCCAGCAGCTCGGGACAGGGTGGACCAACTAATGAAAAACTGTTTTTT
.,TRBJ2-7,.,TRBV2,CASSEGRDSYEQYF,TGTGCCAGCAGTGAAGGGCGGGACTCCTACGAGCAGTACTTC
.,TRBJ1-4,.,TRBV20-1,CSAASGTNEKLFF,TGCAGTGCCGCATCGGGGACTAATGAAAAACTGTTTTTT
once,TRBJ2-3,TRBD2,TRBV30,CAWSWGGKQYF,TGTGCCTGGAGTTGGGGGGGTAAGCAGTATTTT
many,TRBJ2-1,.,TRBV21-1,CASSKSESESSYNEQFF,TGTGCCAGCAGCAAGTCGGAGAGCGAGAGCTCCTACAATGAGCAGTTCTTC
.,TRBJ2-1,.,TRBV6-1,CASSDRLTAQFF,TGTGCCAGCAGTGACAGGCTCACAGCTCAGTTCTTC
.,TRBJ2-1,.,TRBV20-1,CSARDRARGAASEQFF,TGCAGTGCTAGGGATAGGGCCCGCGGGGCGGCTAGTGAGCAGTTCTTC
.,TRBJ1-4,.,TRBV5-1,CASSWGGTPNEKLFF,TGCGCCAGCAGCTGGGGGGGGACGCCTAATGAAAAACTGTTTTTT
many,TRBJ1-1,.,TRBV12-3/TRBV12-4,CASSRYMEAFF,TGTGCCAGCAGCCGATACATGGAAGCTTTCTTT
.,TRBJ2-7,TRBD2,TRBV6-2/TRBV6-3,CASRAAGLAGTYEQYF,TGTGCCAGCAGAGCCGCGGGACTAGCGGGGACTTACGAGCAGTACTTC
few,TRBJ2-2,.,TRBV6-5,CASSYGLLATVTGELFF,TGTGCCAGCAGTTACGGCCTCCTAGCGACCGTAACCGGGGAGCTGTTTTTT
.,TRBJ1-2,TRBD1,TRBV6-5,CASSYSRGQGYGYTF,TGTGCCAGCAGTTACTCGAGGGGACAGGGGTATGGCTACACCTTC
.,TRBJ1-1,.,TRBV12-3/TRBV12-4,CASSLIRGDTEAFF,TGTGCCAGCAGTTTGATAAGGGGGGACACTGAAGCTTTCTTT
.,TRBJ2-3,.,TRBV18,CASTTGPSDTQYF,TGTGCCAGTACTACAGGGCCCTCGGATACGCAGTATTTT
.,TRBJ2-5,.,TRBV20-1,CSARFDRQETQYF,TGCAGTGCTAGATTTGACAGACAAGAGACCCAGTACTTC
.,TRBJ1-2,TRBD1,TRBV2,CASSEYFGTGGEGYTF,TGTGCCAGCAGTGAATATTTTGGGACAGGGGGCGAAGGCTACACCTTC
few,TRBJ2-1,TRBD2,TRBV6-2/TRBV6-3,CASSRWTSGNEQFF,TGTGCCAGCAGTCGGTGGACTAGCGGGAATGAGCAGTTCTTC
.,TRBJ2-1,TRBD2,TRBV7-2,CASSWTSGSINEQFF,TGTGCCAGCAGCTGGACTAGCGGGAGTATCAATGAGCAGTTCTTC
few,TRBJ2-7,.,TRBV6-1,CASSEFYYEQYF,TGTGCCAGCAGTGAATTTTACTACGAGCAGTACTTC
.,TRBJ1-4,.,TRBV6-6,CASGNSEKLFF,TGTGCCAGCGGAAATAGTGAAAAACTGTTTTTT
.,TRBJ1-2,.,TRBV3-1,CASSQANQGIWGYTF,TGTGCCAGCAGCCAAGCTAATCAGGGGATTTGGGGCTACACCTTC
.,TRBJ1-3,.,TRBV12-3/TRBV12-4,CASSRGAAGNTIYF,TGTGCCAGCAGTAGGGGGGCCGCGGGAAACACCATATATTTT
few,TRBJ2-7,TRBD2,TRBV11-2,CASSLDLAGKEQYF,TGTGCCAGCAGCTTAGATCTAGCGGGAAAGGAGCAGTACTTC
.,TRBJ1-2,TRBD1,TRBV6-2/TRBV6-3,CASKLEGASYTF,TGTGCCAGCAAGTTGGAGGGGGCGAGCTACACCTTC
.,TRBJ2-1,.,TRBV10-3,CAISGNWGPDYNEQFF,TGTGCCATCAGTGGCAACTGGGGGCCGGACTACAATGAGCAGTTCTTC
many,TRBJ1-6,TRBD1,TRBV3-1,CASSRTGSDSPLHF,TGTGCCAGCAGCCGGACAGGTTCCGATTCACCCCTCCACTTT
many,TRBJ1-6,TRBD1,TRBV7-3,CASSLTGGANSPLHF,TGTGCCAGCAGCTTGACAGGGGGTGCTAATTCACCCCTCCACTTT
few,TRBJ2-7,.,TRBV6-2/TRBV6-3,CASSYSFKLSYEQYF,TGTGCCAGCAGTTACTCGTTCAAGCTTTCCTACGAGCAGTACTTC
few,TRBJ2-5,.,TRBV11-3,CASSSGDGLQETQYF,TGTGCCAGCAGCTCCGGGGACGGACTCCAAGAGACCCAGTACTTC
few,TRBJ1-2,TRBD1,TRBV9,CASSQDRGLIGGYTF,TGTGCCAGCAGCCAGGATAGGGGGCTAATTGGTGGCTACACCTTC
.,TRBJ1-4,.,TRBV20-1,CSAPNPGHHSEKLFF,TGCAGTGCCCCGAATCCGGGACACCACTCTGAAAAACTGTTTTTT
.,TRBJ1-4,TRBD1,TRBV6-1,CASTEGAMSNEKLFF,TGTGCCAGCACGGAGGGGGCAATGTCTAATGAAAAACTGTTTTTT
.,TRBJ2-1,.,TRBV20-1,CSARDLASYNEQFF,TGCAGTGCTAGAGATCTAGCGTCCTACAATGAGCAGTTCTTC
few,TRBJ1-1,.,TRBV2,CASRSGRGDTEAFF,TGTGCCAGCAGGTCGGGGCGCGGGGACACTGAAGCTTTCTTT
once,TRBJ2-6,TRBD2,TRBV10-1,CASSDGGSGANVLTF,TGCGCCAGCAGTGACGGGGGGTCTGGGGCCAACGTCCTGACTTTC
.,TRBJ2-3,TRBD1,TRBV20-1,CSARVRGQGSNTQYF,TGCAGTGCTAGAGTACGGGGACAGGGGTCAAATACGCAGTATTTT
.,TRBJ1-2,TRBD1,TRBV6-5,CASSYRPTGAYGYTF,TGTGCCAGCAGTTACAGGCCAACAGGGGCCTATGGCTACACCTTC
few,TRBJ2-2,TRBD2,TRBV6-5,CASSLAGGRGELFF,TGTGCCAGCAGTTTAGCGGGAGGGCGGGGGGAGCTGTTTTTT
.,TRBJ2-7,TRBD1,TRBV6-1,CASSRGQGAGEQYF,TGTGCCAGCAGCCGCGGACAGGGGGCTGGGGAGCAGTACTTC
few,TRBJ1-2,TRBD1,TRBV2,CASTEDRVRANYGYTF,TGTGCCAGCACCGAGGACAGGGTGAGAGCTAACTATGGCTACACCTTC
.,TRBJ2-3,.,TRBV24-1,CATSDSGPSTDTQYF,TGTGCCACCAGTGATTCAGGCCCCAGCACAGATACGCAGTATTTT
few,TRBJ2-5,.,TRBV6-1,CASSEVAGKETQYF,TGTGCCAGCAGTGAAGTGGCAGGGAAGGAGACCCAGTACTTC
few,TRBJ2-7,.,TRBV2,CASKYRVSGEQYF,TGTGCCAGCAAATACAGGGTAAGCGGCGAGCAGTACTTC
.,TRBJ2-2,TRBD2,TRBV7-2,CASSGWTSGSRGELFF,TGTGCCAGCAGCGGGTGGACTAGCGGGAGTCGCGGGGAGCTGTTTTTT
many,TRBJ2-5,TRBD1,TRBV25-1,CASRTGTAVKYQETQYF,TGTGCCAGCAGGACCGGGACAGCCGTAAAGTACCAAGAGACCCAGTACTTC
few,TRBJ1-5,TRBD1,TRBV24-1,CATSDGDRGLDQPQHF,TGTGCCACCAGTGATGGGGACAGGGGTTTGGATCAGCCCCAGCATTTT
few,TRBJ2-7,.,TRBV6-5,CASNDRAHRRYF,TGTGCCAGCAATGACAGAGCCCATAGACGGTACTTC
.,TRBJ2-7,.,TRBV4-1,CASSQDSGAYEQYF,TGCGCCAGCAGCCAAGATTCGGGGGCCTACGAGCAGTACTTC